This note documents a single T cell receptor beta chain sequence. The antigen is undetermined. This PCR relied on a set of 60 Vbeta primers and 13 Jbeta primers. Authors' analysis steps: Among the unique TCR beta chains that a later analysis counted, 75 million to 85 million in all, 10 million to 14 million were shared. Clones were sequenced by immunoSEQ multiplex PCR, and TCRdb holds only the in-frame ones, with some missing. V and J calls and clone size are those listed in that table; D and trimming were worked out from the DNA. This repertoire includes 70,000 to 75,000 clones. This record comes from a study of cytomegalovirus exposure and HLA in healthy donors. The CDR3 covers 16 residues. Germline values: CDR1 SGHTA, CDR2 FQGNSA. The V gene end was trimmed by 0 bases and the J gene end by 2 bases; junction bases not matched to a gene: 0. Study findings and constraints: Roughly uniform depth of sequencing across donors was assumed in presence/absence analyses. Specific recognition of CMV antigens was confirmed in vitro for a few chains (all CMV-associated).

The sequencing sample was made of PBMCs. The gene calls are TRBV7-2 and TRBJ2-7, with 14 bases matching TRBD2. This clonotype originated in a female donor in good health and CMV-seropositive. Here the CDR3 DNA reads TGTGCCAGCAGCTTAGCGACTAGCGGGGGGGCCTACGAGCAGTACTTC. Amino acid sequence: CASSLATSGGAYEQYF.